These T cell receptor beta chains were read from a single sample in a study of T-cell memory formation after mild COVID-19. In TCRdb, the 5' RACE reads were re-called with MiXCR into one record per CDR3 protein. The sample records 500,000 to 650,000 distinct CDR3 sequences, about a fifth being singletons. Sequencing used PBMCs or a T cell subset sorted from them (not recorded which). These TCRs come from an adult woman who had mild COVID-19 (a few samples of this study predate the infection). Cell type and time point are not known. Each CDR3 is given with its conserved first and last residue. The order of the fields is D gene, V gene, J gene, clone size, CDR3 DNA, CDR3 protein. The D gene is left open where the match is weak. Expanded clones get a size class; other rows say once, few or many, or leave the size out.

>TRBD1|TRBV20-1|TRBJ2-3|NA
TGCAGTGCTCCCTTCACGGACAGGGTCCCAGATACGCAGTATTTT
CSAPFTDRVPDTQYF
>NA|TRBV18|TRBJ1-1|few
TGTGCCAGCTCACCACGGCCGGGGGGGACTGAAGCTTTCTTT
CASSPRPGGTEAFF
>NA|TRBV12-3/TRBV12-4|TRBJ1-1|NA
TGTGCCAGCAGTTTAGCGCTACAGATGAACACTGAAGCTTTCTTT
CASSLALQMNTEAFF
>TRBD1|TRBV7-6|TRBJ2-5|NA
TGTGCCAGCAGCTTATTCGAGGGGGCCCAAGAGACCCAGTACTTC
CASSLFEGAQETQYF
>NA|TRBV5-1|TRBJ2-7|many
TGCGCCAGCAGTTCGAATCCGACACTGACCTACGAGCAGTACTTC
CASSSNPTLTYEQYF
>TRBD2|TRBV9|TRBJ2-1|few
TGTGCCAGCAGCGCGACTAGCGGGATCTCCTACAATGAGCAGTTCTTC
CASSATSGISYNEQFF
>TRBD1|TRBV7-2|TRBJ2-5|NA
TGTGCCAGCAGCCGATACAGGGGCCAAGAGACCCAGTACTTC
CASSRYRGQETQYF
>TRBD2|TRBV12-3/TRBV12-4|TRBJ2-3|NA
TGTGCCAGCAGTTTCCCTAGACTAGCGGGAGGGCCCGATACGCAGTATTTT
CASSFPRLAGGPDTQYF
>TRBD1|TRBV15|TRBJ2-5|NA
TGTGCCACCAGCGCTGGACAGGGGGCTGGAGAGACCCAGTACTTC
CATSAGQGAGETQYF
>NA|TRBV2|TRBJ2-3|NA
TGTGCCAGCAACACGGGGGGCACAGATACGCAGTATTTT
CASNTGGTDTQYF
>NA|TRBV20-1|TRBJ2-2|NA
TGCAGTGCTACTCTTGGTAGCGGAGCGAACACCGGGGAGCTGTTTTTT
CSATLGSGANTGELFF
>NA|TRBV20-1|TRBJ2-4|few
TGCAGTGCTTCAGACAGGGAGGACATTCAGTACTTC
CSASDREDIQYF
>NA|TRBV4-2|TRBJ1-1|NA
TGTGCCAGCAGCCAAGATGAATCCGACAGCACTGAAGCTTTCTTT
CASSQDESDSTEAFF
>NA|TRBV4-2|TRBJ2-1|NA
TGTGCCAGCAGCCAAGATCCCCGCAGGGATCGATACAATGAGCAGTTCTTC
CASSQDPRRDRYNEQFF
>TRBD2|TRBV12-3/TRBV12-4|TRBJ2-3|once
TGTGCCAGCAGTACACCGTCGGGACTAGCGGGGGTAGCTAGCACAGATACGCAGTATTTT
CASSTPSGLAGVASTDTQYF
>TRBD1|TRBV4-1|TRBJ1-1|few
TGCGCCAGCAGCCAAGATCTACCGCACAGGGGGAACACTGAAGCTTTCTTT
CASSQDLPHRGNTEAFF
>NA|TRBV4-3|TRBJ2-7|NA
TGCGCCAGCAGCCAAGATCCTTCGCGGCAATACGAGCAGTACTTC
CASSQDPSRQYEQYF
>NA|TRBV5-1|TRBJ1-2|NA
TGCGCCAGCAGCTTCGACCAGGGGACCTATGGCTACACCTTC
CASSFDQGTYGYTF
>NA|TRBV7-2|TRBJ2-7|NA
TGTGCCAGCAGCTTAAGGGCGGGCGAGTCCTCCTACGAGCAGTACTTC
CASSLRAGESSYEQYF
>NA|TRBV11-2|TRBJ2-3|few
TGTGCCAGCAGCTTAATGAGAGATACGCAGTATTTT
CASSLMRDTQYF
>NA|TRBV25-1|TRBJ2-2|few
TGTGCCAGCAGTGAATATTTGCAGCCGCCGGCCACCGGGGAGCTGTTTTTT
CASSEYLQPPATGELFF
>NA|TRBV7-6|TRBJ2-7|NA
TGTGCCAGGGTCGAGGGCATTGTGACCTACGAGCAGTACTTC
CARVEGIVTYEQYF
>TRBD2|TRBV7-9|TRBJ2-1|NA
TGTGCCAGCACCTCGAGCGGGGGGGGGCATGAGCAGTTCTTC
CASTSSGGGHEQFF
>NA|TRBV4-1|TRBJ2-1|few
TGCGCCAGCAGCCAAGAAGTATTTTCAGGGAATGAGCAGTTCTTC
CASSQEVFSGNEQFF
>TRBD2|TRBV9|TRBJ2-7|NA
TGTGCCAGCAGCGTGTCTAGCGGGAGTGTCGACGAGCAGTACTTC
CASSVSSGSVDEQYF
>TRBD2|TRBV9|TRBJ2-1|NA
TGTGCCAGCAGCGGGACTAGCGGGGTATACAATGAGCAGTTCTTC
CASSGTSGVYNEQFF
>TRBD1|TRBV29-1|TRBJ2-3|NA
TGCAGCGTTGAAGGTTTGGTAAGGGACAGGGCAAACACAGATACGCAGTATTTT
CSVEGLVRDRANTDTQYF
>TRBD1|TRBV20-1|TRBJ2-7|few
TGCAGTGCTAGGCCCCGACAGGGGGGAGGCGAGCAGTACTTC
CSARPRQGGGEQYF
>TRBD1|TRBV4-1|TRBJ1-4|few
TGCGCCAGCAGCCAGGAAGGGACAGGGGGTAATGAAAAACTGTTTTTT
CASSQEGTGGNEKLFF
>NA|TRBV6-1|TRBJ2-5|few
TGTGCCAGCTGGAGGGGTTTCGGGGAGACCCAGTACTTC
CASWRGFGETQYF
>TRBD1|TRBV6-2/TRBV6-3|TRBJ2-7|once
TGTGCCAGCAGTTACGGGACAGGGGCGTCCTACGAGCAGTACTTC
CASSYGTGASYEQYF
>NA|TRBV5-1|TRBJ2-6|NA
TGCGCCAGCAGCCACCGGCCCAGACAGTCAAGCTCTGGGGCCAACGTCCTGACTTTC
CASSHRPRQSSSGANVLTF
>TRBD1|TRBV20-1|TRBJ1-2|few
TGCAGTGCTAGAGAACAGGGGAAGGGCTACACCTTC
CSAREQGKGYTF
>TRBD1|TRBV5-1|TRBJ2-5|few
TGCGCCAGCAGCTTTGGGGGACAGGAGAAGACCCAGTACTTC
CASSFGGQEKTQYF
>NA|TRBV18|TRBJ1-4|NA
TGTGCCAGCTCACCAGTGGCAACTAATGAAAAACTGTTTTTT
CASSPVATNEKLFF
>NA|TRBV24-1|TRBJ2-3|many
TGTGCCACCAGTCCATCGGGGACGTCGATTGATACGCAGTATTTT
CATSPSGTSIDTQYF
>NA|TRBV5-5|TRBJ2-7|many
TGTGCCAGCAGCTTTCGAACCCCCAACTACGAGCAGTACTTC
CASSFRTPNYEQYF
>NA|TRBV7-9|TRBJ2-1|few
TGTGCCAGCAGCTTAGGCAGGGCCTCCTACAATGAGCAGTTCTTC
CASSLGRASYNEQFF
>NA|TRBV12-3/TRBV12-4|TRBJ1-1|NA
TGTGCCAGCAAAGTTGGACCCGATCGGGGGAACACTGAAGCTTTCTTT
CASKVGPDRGNTEAFF
>NA|TRBV5-1|TRBJ2-1|few
TGCGCCAGCACCCTGAGGGGGGGCAATGAGCAGTTCTTC
CASTLRGGNEQFF
>TRBD2|TRBV5-1|TRBJ2-7|NA
TGCGCCAGCAGCTTGGAAGTCGCGGGAGGAAGCTACGAGCAGTACTTC
CASSLEVAGGSYEQYF
>NA|TRBV7-8|TRBJ1-6|NA
TGTGCCAGCAGCTTGGACAAGGCGGAGCTCTCCTATAATTCACCCCTCCACTTT
CASSLDKAELSYNSPLHF
>NA|TRBV11-2|TRBJ2-1|NA
TGTGCCAGCAGCTTAGATCTTTGGGGAGATCGCGATGAGCAGTTCTTC
CASSLDLWGDRDEQFF
>TRBD2|TRBV6-5|TRBJ2-1|NA
TGTGCCAGCAGTTACATGGGACTAGCGGGCGGATCCTACAATGAGCAGTTCTTC
CASSYMGLAGGSYNEQFF
>NA|TRBV24-1|TRBJ1-2|NA
TGTGCCACCAGTGACTCAAGCTATGGCTACACCTTC
CATSDSSYGYTF
>NA|TRBV7-9|TRBJ2-7|NA
TGTGCCAGCAGACTCGGACAGAACTCCTACGAGCAGTACTTC
CASRLGQNSYEQYF
>NA|TRBV7-9|TRBJ2-1|NA
TGTGCCAGCAGCTTAGTGGCGGGGGCCCACAATGAGCAGTTCTTC
CASSLVAGAHNEQFF
>NA|TRBV20-1|TRBJ2-7|many
TGCAGTGCTCCAATGGGGGGAAGCGGTGGTTACGAGCAGTACTTC
CSAPMGGSGGYEQYF
>NA|TRBV10-2|TRBJ1-4|NA
TGCGCCAGCAGTGAGGGAAGGGCCCAAAAACTGTTTTTT
CASSEGRAQKLFF
>NA|TRBV2|TRBJ1-5|many
TGTGCCAGCAGAATTGGGCAGGGTGGCAATCAGCCCCAGCATTTT
CASRIGQGGNQPQHF
>TRBD1|TRBV4-1|TRBJ2-2|few
TGCGCCAGCAGCCAAGGGCACAGGGGCGATCCCGGGGAGCTGTTTTTT
CASSQGHRGDPGELFF
>NA|TRBV6-6|TRBJ2-6|NA
TGTGCCAGCAGTTACGGTTTCGCTTATGGTGGGGCCAACGTCCTGACTTTC
CASSYGFAYGGANVLTF
>NA|TRBV5-1|TRBJ1-3|NA
TGCGCCAGCAGCTCCGGAACAGGAAACACCATATATTTT
CASSSGTGNTIYF
>NA|TRBV10-3|TRBJ2-3|few
TGTGCCATCAGTGAGTCTCCCCTGACTACCCCTCAATGGGATACGCAGTATTTT
CAISESPLTTPQWDTQYF
>NA|TRBV19|TRBJ2-2|NA
TGTGCCAGTAGTATTGAACCCGGGGAGCTGTTTTTT
CASSIEPGELFF